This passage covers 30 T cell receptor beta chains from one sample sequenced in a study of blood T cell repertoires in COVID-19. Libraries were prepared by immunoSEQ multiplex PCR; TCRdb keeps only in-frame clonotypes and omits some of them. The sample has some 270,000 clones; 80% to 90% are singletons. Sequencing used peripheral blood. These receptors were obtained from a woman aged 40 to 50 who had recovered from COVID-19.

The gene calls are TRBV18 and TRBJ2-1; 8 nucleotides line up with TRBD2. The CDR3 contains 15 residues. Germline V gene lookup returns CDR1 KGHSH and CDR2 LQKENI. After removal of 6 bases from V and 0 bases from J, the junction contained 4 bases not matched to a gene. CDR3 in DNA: TGTGCCAGCTCGAACCTAGCGGGCTCCTACAATGAGCAGTTCTTC. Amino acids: CASSNLAGSYNEQFF.

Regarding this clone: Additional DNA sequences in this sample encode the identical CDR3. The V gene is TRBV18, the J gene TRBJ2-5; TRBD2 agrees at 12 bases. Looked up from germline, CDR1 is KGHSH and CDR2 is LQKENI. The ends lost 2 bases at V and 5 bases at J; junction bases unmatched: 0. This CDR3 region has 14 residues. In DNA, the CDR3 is TGTGCCAGCTCACCAGGACTAGCGGGGGAGACCCAGTACTTC. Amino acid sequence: CASSPGLAGETQYF.

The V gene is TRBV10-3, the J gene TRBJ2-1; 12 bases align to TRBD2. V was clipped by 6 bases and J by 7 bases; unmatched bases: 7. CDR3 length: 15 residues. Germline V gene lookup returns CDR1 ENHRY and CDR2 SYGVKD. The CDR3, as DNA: TGTGCCATCAGGCTAGCGGGGGGGCAAGGGAATGAGCAGTTCTTC. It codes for CAIRLAGGQGNEQFF.

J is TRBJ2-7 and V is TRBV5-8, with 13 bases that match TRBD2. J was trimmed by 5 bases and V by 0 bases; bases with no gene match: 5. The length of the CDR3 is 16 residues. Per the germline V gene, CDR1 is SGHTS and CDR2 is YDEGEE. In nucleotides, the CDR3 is TGTGCCAGCAGCTTGGTACTAGCGGGAGGGCGCGACGAGCAGTACGTC. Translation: CASSLVLAGGRDEQYV.

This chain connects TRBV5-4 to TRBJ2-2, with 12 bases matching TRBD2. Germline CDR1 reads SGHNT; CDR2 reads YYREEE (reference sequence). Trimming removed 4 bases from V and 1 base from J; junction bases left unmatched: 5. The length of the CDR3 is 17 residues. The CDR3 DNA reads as TGTGCCAGCAGCCCGGGACTAGCGGGTCTGAACACCGGGGAGCTGTTTTTT. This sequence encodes CASSPGLAGLNTGELFF.

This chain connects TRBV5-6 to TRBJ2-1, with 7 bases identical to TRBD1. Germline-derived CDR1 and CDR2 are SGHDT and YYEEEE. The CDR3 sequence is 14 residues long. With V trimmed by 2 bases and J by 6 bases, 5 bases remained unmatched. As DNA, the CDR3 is TGTGCCAGCAGCTTAGGACAGGTAGGCAATGAGCAGTTCTTC. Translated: CASSLGQVGNEQFF.

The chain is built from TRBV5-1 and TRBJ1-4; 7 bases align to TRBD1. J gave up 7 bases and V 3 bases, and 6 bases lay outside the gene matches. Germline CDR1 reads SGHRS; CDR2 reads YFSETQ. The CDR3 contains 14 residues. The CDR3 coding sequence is TGCGCCAGCAGCTGGGACAGCGAAATTGAAAAACTGTTTTTT. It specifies CASSWDSEIEKLFF.

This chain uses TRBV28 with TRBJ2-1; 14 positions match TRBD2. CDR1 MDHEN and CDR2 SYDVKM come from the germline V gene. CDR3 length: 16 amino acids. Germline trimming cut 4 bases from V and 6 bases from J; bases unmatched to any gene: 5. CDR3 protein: CASSWGGTSGSNEQFF. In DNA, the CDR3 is TGTGCCAGCAGTTGGGGGGGGACTAGCGGGAGCAATGAGCAGTTCTTC.

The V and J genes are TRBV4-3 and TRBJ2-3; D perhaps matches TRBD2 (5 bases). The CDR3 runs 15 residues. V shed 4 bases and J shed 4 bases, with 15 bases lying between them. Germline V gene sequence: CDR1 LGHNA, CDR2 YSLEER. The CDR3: CASSLEKRGPDTQYF. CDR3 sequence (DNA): TGCGCCAGCAGCCTAGAAAAGAGAGGGCCAGATACGCAGTATTTT.

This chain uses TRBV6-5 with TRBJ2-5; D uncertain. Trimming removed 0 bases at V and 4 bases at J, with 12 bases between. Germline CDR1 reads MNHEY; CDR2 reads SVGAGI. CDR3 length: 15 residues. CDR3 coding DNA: TGTGCCAGCAGTTACTCGAGTTCGACTGGAGAGACCCAGTACTTC. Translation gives CASSYSSSTGETQYF.

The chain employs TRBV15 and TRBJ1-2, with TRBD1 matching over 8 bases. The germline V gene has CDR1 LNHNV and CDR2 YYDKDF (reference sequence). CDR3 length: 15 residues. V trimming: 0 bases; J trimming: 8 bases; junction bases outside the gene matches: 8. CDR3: CATSRDAGGEGGYTF. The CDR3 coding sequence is TGTGCCACCAGCAGAGATGCAGGGGGCGAGGGGGGCTACACCTTC.

The CDR3, as DNA: TGCGCCAGCAGTGGTGAACCGGGACTAGCGGAATACAATGAGCAGTTCTTC. Translation: CASSGEPGLAEYNEQFF. V is TRBV10-1 and J is TRBJ2-1, with 11 nucleotides matching TRBD2. V trimming: 4 bases; J trimming: 4 bases; junction bases outside the gene matches: 9. This CDR3 region has 17 residues. Germline V lookup: CDR1 WNHNN, CDR2 SYGVQD (reference sequence).

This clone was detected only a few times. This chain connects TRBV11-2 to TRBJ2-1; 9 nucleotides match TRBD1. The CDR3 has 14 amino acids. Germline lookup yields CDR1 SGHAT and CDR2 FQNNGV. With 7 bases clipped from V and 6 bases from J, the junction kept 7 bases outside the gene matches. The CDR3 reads CASIRDREGNEQFF. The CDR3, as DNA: TGTGCCAGCATTAGGGACAGGGAGGGCAATGAGCAGTTCTTC.

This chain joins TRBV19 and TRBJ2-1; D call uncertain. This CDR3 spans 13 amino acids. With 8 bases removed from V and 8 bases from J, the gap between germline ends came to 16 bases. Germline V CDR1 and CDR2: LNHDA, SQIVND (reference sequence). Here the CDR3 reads CASLSDRFDEQFF. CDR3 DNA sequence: TGTGCCAGTCTAAGCGACCGGTTCGATGAGCAGTTCTTC.

CDR3 loop: CASSRGDIAEAFF. Here the CDR3 DNA reads TGTGCCAGCAGCCGAGGGGACATCGCTGAAGCTTTCTTT. This sequence joins TRBV7-9 and TRBJ1-1, with D possibly being TRBD1 (6 bases). The germline V and J ends were trimmed by 5 bases and 6 bases, with 13 bases remaining between them. The CDR3 runs to 13 residues. The germline CDR1 and CDR2 sequences are SEHNR and FQNEAQ (reference sequence).

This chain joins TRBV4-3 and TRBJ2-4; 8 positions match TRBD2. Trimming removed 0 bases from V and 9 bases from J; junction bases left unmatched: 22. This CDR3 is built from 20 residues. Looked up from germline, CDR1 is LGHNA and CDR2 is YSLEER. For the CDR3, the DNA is TGCGCCAGCAGCCAAGAGATGGTCCCTAGTGAAGCGGGACTAGGTGTCATTCAGTACTTC. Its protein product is CASSQEMVPSEAGLGVIQYF.

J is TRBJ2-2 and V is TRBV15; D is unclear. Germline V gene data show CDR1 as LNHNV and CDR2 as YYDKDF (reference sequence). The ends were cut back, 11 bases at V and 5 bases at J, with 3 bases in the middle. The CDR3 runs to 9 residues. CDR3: CALTGELFF. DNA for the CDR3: TGTGCCCTTACCGGGGAGCTGTTTTTT.

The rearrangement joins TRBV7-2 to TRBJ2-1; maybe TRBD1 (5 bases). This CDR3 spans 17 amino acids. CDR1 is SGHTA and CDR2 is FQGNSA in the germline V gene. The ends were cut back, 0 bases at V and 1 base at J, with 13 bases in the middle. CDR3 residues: CASSLASAAGSYNEQFF. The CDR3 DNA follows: TGTGCCAGCAGCTTAGCGTCAGCCGCAGGGTCCTACAATGAGCAGTTCTTC.

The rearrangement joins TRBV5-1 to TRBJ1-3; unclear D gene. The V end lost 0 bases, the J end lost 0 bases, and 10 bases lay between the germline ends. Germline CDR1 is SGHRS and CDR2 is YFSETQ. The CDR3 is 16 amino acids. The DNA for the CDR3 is TGCGCCAGCAGCTTGGCCGTATCCTCCTCTGGAAACACCATATATTTT. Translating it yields CASSLAVSSSGNTIYF.

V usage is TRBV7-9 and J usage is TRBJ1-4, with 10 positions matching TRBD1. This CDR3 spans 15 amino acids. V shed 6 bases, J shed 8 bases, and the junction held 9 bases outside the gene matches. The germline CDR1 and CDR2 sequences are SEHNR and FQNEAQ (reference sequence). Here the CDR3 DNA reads TGTGCCAGCAGTAAGCCCGACAGGGGGCGGGAAAAACTGTTTTTT. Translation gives CASSKPDRGREKLFF.

CDR3 region: CASYTDTQYF. DNA for the CDR3: TGTGCCAGCTACACAGATACGCAGTATTTT. The genes are TRBV2 and TRBJ2-3; D not certain. In germline, CDR1 is SNHLY, CDR2 FYNNEI. The germline V and J ends were trimmed by 8 bases and 2 bases, with 2 bases remaining between them. This CDR3 spans 10 amino acids. Based on the CDR3 plus reference TRBV2 and TRBJ2-3, the full variable domain is EPEVTQTPSHQVTQMGQEVILRCVPISNHLYFYWYRQILGQKVEFLVSFYNNEISEKSEIFDDQFSVERPDGSNFTLKIRSTKLEDSAMYFCASYTDTQYFGPGTRLTVL.

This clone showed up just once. The CDR3 sequence is CASSPGQGDGYTF. The CDR3 DNA follows: TGCGCCAGCAGCCCGGGACAGGGGGATGGCTACACCTTC. The chain combines TRBV5-1 with TRBJ1-2; 11 bases are shared with TRBD1. CDR3 length: 13 amino acids. Germline V gene sequence: CDR1 SGHRS, CDR2 YFSETQ. With V trimmed by 4 bases and J by 6 bases, 2 bases remained unmatched.

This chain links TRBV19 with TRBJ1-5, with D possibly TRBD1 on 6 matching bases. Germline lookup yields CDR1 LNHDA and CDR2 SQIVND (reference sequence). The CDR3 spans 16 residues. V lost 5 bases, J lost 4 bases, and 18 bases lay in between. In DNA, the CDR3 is TGTGCCAGTAGTCCGCCAGGGGTTTCTGGTAATCAGCCCCAGCATTTT. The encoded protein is CASSPPGVSGNQPQHF.

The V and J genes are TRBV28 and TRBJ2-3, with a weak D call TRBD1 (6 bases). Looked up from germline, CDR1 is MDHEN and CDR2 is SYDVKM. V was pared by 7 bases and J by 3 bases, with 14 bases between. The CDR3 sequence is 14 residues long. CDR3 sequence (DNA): TGTGCCAGCAAAGTTTACACAGGGACAGATACGCAGTATTTT. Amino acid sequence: CASKVYTGTDTQYF.

The CDR3 nucleotides read TGTGCCAGCAGCCGGGATCCCCTCACAGATACGCAGTATTTT. Translation gives CASSRDPLTDTQYF. V is TRBV5-4 and J is TRBJ2-3; a weak D match, TRBD2 (5 bases). The germline V and J ends were trimmed by 4 bases and 2 bases, with 11 bases remaining between them. The CDR3 has 14 residues. Germline V gene lookup returns CDR1 SGHNT and CDR2 YYREEE (reference sequence).

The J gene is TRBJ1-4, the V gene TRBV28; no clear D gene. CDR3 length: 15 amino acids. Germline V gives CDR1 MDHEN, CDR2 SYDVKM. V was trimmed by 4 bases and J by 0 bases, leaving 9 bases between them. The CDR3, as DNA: TGTGCCAGCAGTTCTGCGTCTGCAACTAATGAAAAACTGTTTTTT. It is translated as CASSSASATNEKLFF.

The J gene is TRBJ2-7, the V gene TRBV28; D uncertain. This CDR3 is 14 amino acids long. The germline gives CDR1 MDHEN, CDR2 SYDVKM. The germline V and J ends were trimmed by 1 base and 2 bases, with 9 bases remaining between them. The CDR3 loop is CASSLFSLTYEQYF. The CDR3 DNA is TGTGCCAGCAGTTTATTCAGTTTGACCTACGAGCAGTACTTC.

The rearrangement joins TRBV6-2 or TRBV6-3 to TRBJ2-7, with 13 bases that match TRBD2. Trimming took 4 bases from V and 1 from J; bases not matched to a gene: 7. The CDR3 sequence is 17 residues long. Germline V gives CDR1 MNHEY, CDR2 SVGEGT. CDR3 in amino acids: CASSSGLAGPLSYEQYV. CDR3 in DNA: TGTGCCAGCAGTTCGGGACTAGCGGGACCTCTATCCTACGAGCAGTACGTC.

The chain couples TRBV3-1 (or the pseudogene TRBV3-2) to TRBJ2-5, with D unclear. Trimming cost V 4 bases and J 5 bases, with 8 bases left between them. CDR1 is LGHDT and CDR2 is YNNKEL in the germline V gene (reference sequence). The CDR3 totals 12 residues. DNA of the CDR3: TGTGCCAGCAGCCCTACTTTGGAGACCCAGTACTTC. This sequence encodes CASSPTLETQYF.

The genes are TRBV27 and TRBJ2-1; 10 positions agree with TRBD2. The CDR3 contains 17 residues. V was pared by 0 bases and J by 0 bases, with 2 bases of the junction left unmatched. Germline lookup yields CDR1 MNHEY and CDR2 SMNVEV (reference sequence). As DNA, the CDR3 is TGTGCCAGCAGTTTATCTAAGCGGGGGGGCTCCTACAATGAGCAGTTCTTC. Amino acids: CASSLSKRGGSYNEQFF.